This T cell receptor (beta chain) comes out of a study of cytomegalovirus exposure and HLA in healthy donors. In the study overall: There were fewer than 130 million unique TCR beta sequences, drawn from 150 million to 200 million T cells, in an earlier analysis. Study findings and constraints: Most TCR sequences were rare, but some public TCRs occurred in many donors.

The PCR had 60 Vbeta and 13 Jbeta primers. Assay used: immunoSEQ multiplex PCR; TCRdb lists only in-frame clones, some missing. Its table lists about 170,000 clones. With regard to this clone: Its antigen is unknown.

Germline V gene data show CDR1 as SNHLY and CDR2 as FYNNEI. J was trimmed by 3 bases and V by 11 bases; bases with no gene match: 2. The CDR3 is 12 residues long. The chain joins TRBV2 to TRBJ1-1; TRBD1 matches at 11 bases. The clonotype originates from an older woman in good health and CMV-seronegative. The source material was PBMCs. CDR3 bases: TGTGCCGGACAGGGGGCGGACACTGAAGCTTTCTTT. Protein sequence: CAGQGADTEAFF.